Included here is one T cell receptor (beta chain) sequence, with context. cDNA synthesis used a TRAV/TRBV-specific primer set for both chains. The authors ran approximately 20 PCR cycles to amplify TCRs with a constant-region primer and V-primer adapter. TCRdb ran MiXCR on the reads and lists one entry per CDR3 protein. Here the sample spans more than 70,000 distinct CDR3 sequences, roughly 31% being singletons. The time point was: before trial treatment. The V gene's germline CDR1 is SGHDN and CDR2 FVKESK. The CDR3 extends over 13 amino acids. Trimming left V 0 bases short and J 4 bases short, with 6 bases between. These data are taken from a study of low-dose radiotherapy and immunotherapy resistance in tumors.

The rearrangement links TRBV14 to TRBJ1-1; D ambiguous. The clonotype comes from a female donor with ovarian cancer. This specimen consisted of PBMCs, obtained before treatment. This chain's CDR3 is CASSQDRPTEAFF. The CDR3 DNA reads as TGTGCCAGCAGCCAAGATAGGCCCACTGAAGCTTTCTTT. Looking up the rest from reference TRBV14 and TRBJ1-1 gives the full variable domain: EAGVTQFPSHSVIEKGQTVTLRCDPISGHDNLYWYRRVMGKEIKFLLHFVKESKQDESGMPNNRFLAERTGGTYSTLKVQPAELEDSGVYFCASSQDRPTEAFFGQGTRLTVV.